This passage covers 24 T cell receptor beta chains from one sample sequenced in a study of T cell repertoires in cytomegalovirus infection. TCRdb fed the reads into MiXCR, producing one record per CDR3 protein. The sample yields about 110,000 distinct CDR3 sequences, 42% seen once. These receptors have no known antigen. The sequenced sample was CD8+ T cells from cultured PBMCs, obtained from culture after CMV antigen stimulation. These receptors were obtained from a human donor in good health (CMV status not recorded). Some clones in this sample may be carry-over from other donors' samples.

The CDR3 region is CASSLVGTFGGYEQYF. In DNA form, the CDR3 reads TGTGCCAGCAGCTTAGTCGGGACATTCGGGGGCTACGAGCAGTACTTC. The chain uses TRBV7-8 and TRBJ2-7; tentatively, D is TRBD1 or TRBD2 (6 bases each). The germline CDR1 and CDR2 sequences are SGHVS and FQNEAQ. V was trimmed by 1 base and J by 3 bases, leaving 16 bases between them. CDR3 length: 16 amino acids. Filled out from reference TRBV7-8 and TRBJ2-7, the complete variable domain reads GAGVSQSPRYKVAKRGQDVALRCDPISGHVSLFWYQQALGQGPEFLTYFQNEAQLDKSGLPSDRFFAERPEGSVSTLKIQRTQQEDSAVYLCASSLVGTFGGYEQYFGPGTRLTVT.

This clonotype has only a few counts. The chain employs TRBV27 and TRBJ2-1; the D is unclear. Trimming shortened V by 7 bases and J by 4 bases, and 14 bases separated the two germline ends. There are 14 residues in the CDR3. CDR1 and CDR2 from the germline V gene are MNHEY and SMNVEV (reference sequence). Here the CDR3 DNA reads TGTGCCAGCACCCCCCGACCCCTATACAATGAGCAGTTCTTC. It yields the protein CASTPRPLYNEQFF.

This clonotype appeared a few times. The rearrangement uses TRBV11-2 and TRBJ2-7, with 14 bases aligning to TRBD2. The CDR3 is 22 amino acids. The germline gives CDR1 SGHAT, CDR2 FQNNGV. Trimming removed 1 base from V and 2 bases from J; junction bases left unmatched: 19. The CDR3 region is CASSLGGQAGGLAGAGTYEQYF. CDR3 sequence (DNA): TGTGCCAGCAGCTTAGGAGGACAGGCTGGGGGACTAGCGGGGGCCGGGACCTACGAGCAGTACTTC.

This chain connects TRBV2 to TRBJ2-1, with unresolved D. CDR3 length: 13 residues. Trimming stripped 4 bases from V and 3 bases from J, with 7 bases between. The germline gives CDR1 SNHLY, CDR2 FYNNEI. The CDR3 DNA is TGTGCCAGCAGTGGGTATAGCTACAATGAGCAGTTCTTC. Protein product: CASSGYSYNEQFF. Complete variable domain (other parts from reference TRBV2 and TRBJ2-1): EPEVTQTPSHQVTQMGQEVILRCVPISNHLYFYWYRQILGQKVEFLVSFYNNEISEKSEIFDDQFSVERPDGSNFTLKIRSTKLEDSAMYFCASSGYSYNEQFFGPGTRLTVL.

This clonotype has a handful of counts. The CDR3: CASSLSPSGSRSYNEQFF. The CDR3 DNA reads as TGTGCCAGCAGCTTGTCACCCAGCGGGAGTCGGTCCTACAATGAGCAGTTCTTC. The chain joins TRBV7-2 to TRBJ2-1; 8 bases match TRBD2. Germline V lookup: CDR1 SGHTA, CDR2 FQGNSA. With V trimmed by 3 bases and J by 1 base, 11 bases remained unmatched. The CDR3 sequence is 18 residues long.

A few counts support this clonotype. The chain employs TRBV12-3 or TRBV12-4 and TRBJ1-3; unclear D gene. Trimming removed 3 bases at V and 0 bases at J, with 21 bases between. The CDR3 is 19 amino acids. The CDR3 spells CASSFRERNAVTSGNTIYF. CDR3 sequence (DNA): TGTGCCAGCAGTTTTAGGGAAAGAAATGCCGTTACCTCTGGAAACACCATATATTTT.

This clonotype has just a few counts. The chain is built from TRBV7-6 and TRBJ2-7, with a possible D match to TRBD2 (6 bases). CDR1 SGHVS and CDR2 FNYEAQ come from the germline V gene. This CDR3 comprises 17 residues. V shed 2 bases and J shed 2 bases, with 19 bases lying between them. CDR3 nucleotide sequence: TGTGCCAGCAGCTTACCCCCTAGAGGGACTGACCCCTACGAGCAGTACTTC. Its translation: CASSLPPRGTDPYEQYF.

The J gene is TRBJ1-6, the V gene TRBV25-1; D is unclear. This CDR3 is 15 amino acids long. Looked up from germline, CDR1 is MGHDK and CDR2 is SYGVNS. Trimming removed 1 base at V and 4 bases at J, with 8 bases between. This CDR3 is CASSEFGRYNSPLHF. The CDR3 bases are TGTGCCAGCAGTGAATTCGGACGGTATAATTCACCCCTCCACTTT. Together with reference TRBV25-1 and TRBJ1-6, the CDR3 gives the full variable domain: EADIYQTPRYLVIGTGKKITLECSQTMGHDKMYWYQQDPGMELHLIHYSYGVNSTEKGDLSSESTVSRIRTEHFPLTLESARPSHTSQYLCASSEFGRYNSPLHFGNGTRLTVT.

This clonotype appeared a few times. V is TRBV27 and J is TRBJ1-5; D perhaps matches TRBD1 (5 bases). This CDR3 region has 13 residues. Trimming left V 9 bases short and J 8 bases short, with 17 bases between. Germline V CDR1 and CDR2: MNHEY, SMNVEV (reference sequence). The CDR3 DNA follows: TGTGCCAGTTCAAGACAGACTGCCGAGCCCCAGCATTTT. Residues: CASSRQTAEPQHF.

This clonotype was observed a few times. The V gene is TRBV13, the J gene TRBJ2-2; 8 bases agree with TRBD1. There are 15 residues in the CDR3. V lost 5 bases to trimming and J lost 6 bases; unmatched junction nucleotides: 8. Germline V gives CDR1 PRHDT, CDR2 FYEKMQ (reference sequence). In DNA form, the CDR3 reads TGTGCCAGCAGCACTGGACAGGGCGTGCCCGGGGAGCTGTTTTTT. The encoded protein is CASSTGQGVPGELFF.

This clonotype was counted a few times. V gene TRBV27 combines with J gene TRBJ1-6, with a possible D match to TRBD1 (5 bases). The CDR3 loop spans 14 amino acids. V lost 2 bases and J lost 10, with 12 bases in between. Germline lookup yields CDR1 MNHEY and CDR2 SMNVEV (reference sequence). CDR3 sequence reads: CASSLQGGSSPLHF. CDR3 coding DNA: TGTGCCAGCAGTTTACAGGGAGGTAGCTCACCCCTCCACTTT.

V and J are TRBV7-2 and TRBJ1-2; TRBD1 might be the D (5 bases). The CDR3 has 14 amino acids. Trimming removed 3 bases at V and 2 bases at J, with 10 bases between. CDR1 and CDR2 (germline): SGHTA, FQGNSA. This CDR3 is CASSLQGLNYGYTF. DNA for the CDR3: TGTGCCAGCAGCTTGCAGGGCCTAAACTATGGCTACACCTTC.

V is TRBV19 and J is TRBJ1-5; unclear D gene. Germline V gene sequence: CDR1 LNHDA, CDR2 SQIVND (reference sequence). This CDR3 region has 13 residues. The ends were cut back, 3 bases at V and 6 bases at J, with 9 bases in the middle. CDR3 protein: CASSIDFGQPQHF. The CDR3, as DNA: TGTGCCAGTAGTATCGATTTCGGTCAGCCCCAGCATTTT.

V gene TRBV7-2 combines with J gene TRBJ2-7; 7 bases map to TRBD1. Germline CDR1 is SGHTA and CDR2 is FQGNSA. Trimming at V came to 5 bases and at J to 4 bases, leaving 8 bases not matched to a gene. This CDR3 spans 14 amino acids. This CDR3 is CASSLWDSTYEQYF. For the CDR3, the DNA is TGTGCCAGCAGCCTATGGGACAGCACTTACGAGCAGTACTTC.

This chain links TRBV28 with TRBJ1-1; D call uncertain. The CDR3 contains 14 residues. The germline V and J ends were trimmed by 1 base and 4 bases, with 10 bases remaining between them. Per the germline V gene, CDR1 is MDHEN and CDR2 is SYDVKM. CDR3 DNA: TGTGCCAGCAGTTTATTTCAAGAAGGCACTGAAGCTTTCTTT. Amino acid sequence: CASSLFQEGTEAFF.

The chain joins TRBV7-6 to TRBJ2-7; possibly TRBD1 for D (5 bases). The CDR3 has 14 amino acids. Trimming left V 4 bases short and J 4 bases short, with 14 bases between. The germline V gene has CDR1 SGHVS and CDR2 FNYEAQ. The CDR3 region is CASSWGSSGYEQYF. CDR3 nucleotide sequence: TGTGCCAGCAGCTGGGGCTCCTCAGGATACGAGCAGTACTTC.

A few counts support this clonotype. The chain joins TRBV7-8 to TRBJ2-1; TRBD2 aligns across 9 bases. This CDR3 has 15 residues. Germline loops: CDR1 SGHVS, CDR2 FQNEAQ. With V trimmed by 2 bases and J by 9 bases, 8 bases remained unmatched. As DNA, the CDR3 is TGTGCCAGCAGCTTACGGGCGGGGGGGCCTGGTGAGCAGTTCTTC. Amino acids: CASSLRAGGPGEQFF.

The chain employs TRBV12-3 or TRBV12-4 and TRBJ2-1; the match to TRBD2 covers 8 bases. The length of the CDR3 is 17 residues. V was pared by 5 bases and J by 2 bases, with 11 bases of the junction left unmatched. CDR3 sequence: CASSPGVGGGPYNEQFF. DNA for the CDR3: TGTGCCAGCAGTCCCGGGGTTGGCGGGGGGCCCTACAATGAGCAGTTCTTC.

At least ten counts were recorded for this clonotype. CDR3 sequence (DNA): TGTGCCAGCTCTATTACGGACAGAATGAACACTGAAGCTTTCTTT. Its translation: CASSITDRMNTEAFF. The rearrangement uses TRBV7-9 and TRBJ1-1; tentatively, D is TRBD1 (6 bases). Between the trimmed V and J ends, which lost 8 bases and 0 bases, there was a span of 16 bases. CDR1 and CDR2 (germline): SEHNR, FQNEAQ (reference sequence). There are 15 residues in the CDR3.

This sequence joins TRBV11-1 and TRBJ2-1, with TRBD1 matching 9 bases. Germline CDR1 reads SGHAT; CDR2 reads FQDESV (reference sequence). Losses at the gene ends were 5 bases for V and 4 bases for J; bases not matched to a gene: 15. The CDR3 length is 18 residues. The DNA for the CDR3 is TGTGCCAGCAGCGGCGAATTCCCCGGGACAGGGATATACAATGAGCAGTTCTTC. Translating it yields CASSGEFPGTGIYNEQFF.

The chain uses TRBV19 and TRBJ2-1, with 11 bases matching TRBD2. After removal of 4 bases from V and 4 bases from J, the junction contained 0 bases not matched to a gene. The CDR3 is made up of 14 amino acids. The germline V gene has CDR1 LNHDA and CDR2 SQIVND (reference sequence). The CDR3, as DNA: TGTGCCAGTAGTACTAGCGGGGGGTACAATGAGCAGTTCTTC. Encoded protein: CASSTSGGYNEQFF.

With regard to this clonotype: A much more abundant neighbour one base away suggests this may be a read error. A read error is likely, as this CDR3 ends without the conserved phenylalanine or tryptophan. CDR3 nucleotides: TGTGCCAGCAGCTCGGGATCGGGGAACACTGAAGCTTTCTCT. Translation gives CASSSGSGNTEAFS. The rearrangement uses TRBV6-8 and TRBJ1-1; D remains ambiguous. The CDR3 has 14 amino acids. Germline CDR1 and CDR2: MNHGY and SAAAGT. V lost 6 bases to trimming and J lost 1 base, with 12 bases between them.

The chain recombines TRBV27 with TRBJ2-7; possible D gene TRBD2, 5 bases. Germline CDR1 reads MNHEY; CDR2 reads SMNVEV (reference sequence). The CDR3 spans 12 residues. V was clipped by 2 bases and J by 7 bases, with 9 bases between them. This CDR3 is CASSLMTGEQYF. The CDR3 DNA reads as TGTGCCAGCAGTTTAATGACGGGAGAGCAGTACTTC.

This clonotype has ten or more counts. The rearrangement joins TRBV7-6 to TRBJ2-3, with D possibly TRBD1 on 7 matching bases. Germline V lookup: CDR1 SGHVS, CDR2 FNYEAQ. V lost 1 base and J 10 bases, leaving 24 bases between the germline ends. The CDR3 contains 17 residues. CDR3 nucleotides: TGTGCCAGCAGCTTAGACGGGACAGCTGGACCCGGGGGATCGCAGTATTTT. This sequence encodes CASSLDGTAGPGGSQYF.